This paragraph covers one TCR beta chain sequence. Its antigen remains unidentified. One entry per CDR3 protein, without DNA, is what TCRdb gives after re-calling the 5' RACE reads. The listing contains roughly 200,000 distinct CDR3 sequences. This sample was included in a study of monozygotic twins with inflammatory bowel disease. Study-level findings and limits: Individual T cell subtypes were not distinguishable. Some repertoire variability may stem from patients' differing immunosuppressive treatments. TCRbeta diversity (inverse Simpson) was lower in IBD patients than in healthy co-twins. Clonotype overlap with others was lower in IBD patients than in healthy twins, a difference that was greatest with disease activity.

The germline gives CDR1 MNHNS, CDR2 SASEGT. The length of the CDR3 is 14 residues. The receptor's source is a human donor with ulcerative colitis or Crohn's disease, or a healthy co-twin of an affected twin (not recorded which). The sample taken for sequencing was blood. J is TRBJ2-3 and V is TRBV6-1; TCRdb's D call of TRBD2 is untestable without DNA. The CDR3: CASTWTSRTDTQYF.